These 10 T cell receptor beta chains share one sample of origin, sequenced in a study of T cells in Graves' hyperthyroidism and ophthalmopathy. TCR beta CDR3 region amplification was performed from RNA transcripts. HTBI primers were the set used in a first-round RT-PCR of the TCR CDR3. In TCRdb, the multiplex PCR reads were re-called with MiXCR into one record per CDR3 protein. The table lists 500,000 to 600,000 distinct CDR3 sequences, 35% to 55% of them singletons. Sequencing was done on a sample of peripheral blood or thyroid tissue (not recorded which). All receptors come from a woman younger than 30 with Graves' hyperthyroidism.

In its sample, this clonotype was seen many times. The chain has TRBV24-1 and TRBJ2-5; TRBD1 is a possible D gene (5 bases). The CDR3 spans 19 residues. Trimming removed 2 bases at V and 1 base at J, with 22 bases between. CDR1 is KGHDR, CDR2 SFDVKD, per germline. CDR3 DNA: TGTGCCACCAGTGATTGGCAGGGCTTCGGTCGTTTCACCCAAGAGACCCAGTACTTC. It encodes CATSDWQGFGRFTQETQYF.

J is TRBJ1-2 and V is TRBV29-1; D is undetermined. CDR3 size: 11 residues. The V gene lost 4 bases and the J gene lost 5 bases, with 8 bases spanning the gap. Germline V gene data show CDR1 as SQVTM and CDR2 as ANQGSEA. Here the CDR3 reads CSVAGQYGYTF. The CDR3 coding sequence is TGCAGCGTTGCCGGGCAGTATGGCTACACCTTC.

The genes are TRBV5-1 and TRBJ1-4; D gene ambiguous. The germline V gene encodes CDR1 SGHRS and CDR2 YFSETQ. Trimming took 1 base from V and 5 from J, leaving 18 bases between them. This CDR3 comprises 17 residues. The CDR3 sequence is CASSLLRTGGQNEKLFF. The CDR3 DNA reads TGCGCCAGCAGCTTGCTCCGGACGGGAGGCCAGAATGAAAAACTGTTTTTT.

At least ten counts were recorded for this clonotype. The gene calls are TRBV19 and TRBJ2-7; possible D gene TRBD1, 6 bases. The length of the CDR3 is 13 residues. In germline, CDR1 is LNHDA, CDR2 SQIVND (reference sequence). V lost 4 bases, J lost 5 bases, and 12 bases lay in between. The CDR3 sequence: CASSRQGNDEQYF. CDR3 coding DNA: TGTGCCAGTAGTAGGCAGGGGAACGACGAGCAGTACTTC.

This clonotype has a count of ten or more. The CDR3 reads CATRDAGTEETQYF. As DNA, the CDR3 is TGTGCCACCAGAGACGCCGGGACAGAAGAGACCCAGTACTTC. The V and J genes are TRBV24-1 and TRBJ2-5; 7 bases match TRBD1. Trimming removed 7 bases from V and 3 bases from J; junction bases left unmatched: 7. The germline CDR1 and CDR2 sequences are KGHDR and SFDVKD. CDR3 size: 14 residues.

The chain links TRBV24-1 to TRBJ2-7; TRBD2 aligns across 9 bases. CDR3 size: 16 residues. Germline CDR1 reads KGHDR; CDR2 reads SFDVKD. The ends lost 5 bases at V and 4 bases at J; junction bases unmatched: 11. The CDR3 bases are TGTGCCACCAGTGCTAGGGGGACTAGCACTAAGTACGAGCAGTACTTC. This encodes CATSARGTSTKYEQYF.

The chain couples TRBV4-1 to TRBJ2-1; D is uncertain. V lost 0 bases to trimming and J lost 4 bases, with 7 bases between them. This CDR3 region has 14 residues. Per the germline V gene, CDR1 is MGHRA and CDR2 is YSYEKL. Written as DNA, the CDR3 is TGCGCCAGCAGCCAAGATCTCACGTACAATGAGCAGTTCTTC. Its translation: CASSQDLTYNEQFF.

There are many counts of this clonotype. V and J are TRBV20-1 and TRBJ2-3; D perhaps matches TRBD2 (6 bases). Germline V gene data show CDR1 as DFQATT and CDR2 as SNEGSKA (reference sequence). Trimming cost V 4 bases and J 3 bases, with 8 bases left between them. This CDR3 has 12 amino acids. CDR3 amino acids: CSAKEGTDTQYF. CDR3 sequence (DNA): TGCAGTGCTAAGGAGGGGACAGATACGCAGTATTTT.

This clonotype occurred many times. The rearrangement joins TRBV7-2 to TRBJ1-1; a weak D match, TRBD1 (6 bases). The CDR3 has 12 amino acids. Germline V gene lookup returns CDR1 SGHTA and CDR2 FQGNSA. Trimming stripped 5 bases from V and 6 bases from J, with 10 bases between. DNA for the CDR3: TGTGCCAGCAGCCCAAACAGGGCTGAAGCTTTCTTT. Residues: CASSPNRAEAFF.

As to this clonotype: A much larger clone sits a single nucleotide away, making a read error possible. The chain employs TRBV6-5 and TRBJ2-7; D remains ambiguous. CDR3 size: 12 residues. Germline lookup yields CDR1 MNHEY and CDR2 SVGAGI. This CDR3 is CACSSKRYEQYF. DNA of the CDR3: TGTGCCTGCAGTTCAAAACGCTACGAGCAGTACTTC.